A selection of T cell receptor beta chains follows, all from one sample in a study of T cell clonotyping in hematopoietic cell transplantation. TCRdb keeps only in-frame clones here, not all; method: immunoSEQ multiplex PCR. The sample carries some 13,000 clones, 75% to 95% recorded once. The sequenced material came from peripheral blood mononuclear cells. These receptors came from a man aged 25 to 40 in good health. Some clones in this sample may be carry-over from other donors' samples. CDR3s include the opening cysteine and the closing phenylalanine or tryptophan. A D gene is named only where the DNA matches it firmly. Size is omitted from some rows. Given values are once, few, many or a class for expanded clones.

>TRBD2|TRBV4-1|TRBJ2-2|.|15
TGCGCCAGCAGCCGGCCGGGACTACTGACCGGGGAGCTGTTTTTT
CASSRPGLLTGELFF
>TRBD2|TRBV4-3|TRBJ2-2|.|18
TGCGCCAGCAGCCAAGAACTAGCGGGAGGGTTGGGCACCGGGGAGCTGTTTTTT
CASSQELAGGLGTGELFF
>.|TRBV25-1|TRBJ2-3|.|12
TGTGCCAGCATTGGGCCCACAGATACGCAGTATTTT
CASIGPTDTQYF
>.|TRBV13|TRBJ2-7|.|15
TGTGCCAGCAGCCCATACGCTGGGGGAACCTACGAGCAGTACTTC
CASSPYAGGTYEQYF
>.|TRBV7-2|TRBJ1-2|once|17
TGTGCCGCCCAGGGAGCAGGGGCCGACTTTATTAACTATGGCTACACCTTC
CAAQGAGADFINYGYTF
>.|TRBV2|TRBJ1-1|.|14
TGTGCCAGCAGTTCTCAAGCTGGCAGGGGCCCAGCTTTCTTT
CASSSQAGRGPAFF
>.|TRBV5-6|TRBJ1-2|once|14
TGTGCCAGCAGCCCAACTGAGACAGGTGGGGGCTACACCTTC
CASSPTETGGGYTF
>.|TRBV6-1|TRBJ2-2|.|15
TGTGCCAGCAGTGAAAGGAGTGCGAACACCGGGGAGCTGTTTTTT
CASSERSANTGELFF
>TRBD2|TRBV10-3|TRBJ2-1|.|15
TGTGCCATCAGTGCGCCGACTAGCGGGGAGGGTGAGCAGTTCTTC
CAISAPTSGEGEQFF
>.|TRBV11-2|TRBJ2-1|.|15
TGTGCCAGCAGCTTTTGGGGACAAAGTGGCAATGAGCAGTTCTTC
CASSFWGQSGNEQFF
>TRBD2|TRBV15|TRBJ2-1|few|17
TGTGCCACCAGCAGAGATTTTAGCGGGGGGGCCGCCGGCGAGCAGTTCTTC
CATSRDFSGGAAGEQFF
>.|TRBV5-1|TRBJ1-2|few|15
TGCGCCAGCAGCTTGGTAGCGTCTAGGAACTATGGCTACACCTTC
CASSLVASRNYGYTF
>TRBD2|TRBV2|TRBJ2-1|.|17
TGTGCCAGCAGTTCCGGGACTAGCCCCCGAGGGTACAATGAGCAGTTCTTC
CASSSGTSPRGYNEQFF
>TRBD1|TRBV6-1|TRBJ1-5|.|15
TGTGCCAGCAGCGCAGGGGGCGCGGGCAATCAGCCCCAGCATTTT
CASSAGGAGNQPQHF
>TRBD1|TRBV27|TRBJ1-2|.|17
TGTGCCAGCAGTTCGATGGTCCCACGCAGGGGGGACTATGGCTACACCTTC
CASSSMVPRRGDYGYTF
>.|TRBV2|TRBJ1-2|.|15
TGTGCCAGCAGTGAAGCGTCAGGGACTAACTATGGCTACACCTTC
CASSEASGTNYGYTF
>.|TRBV5-4|TRBJ2-7|.|13
TGTGCCAGCAGCTTGGGGTTTCACAGGGAGCAGTACTTC
CASSLGFHREQYF
>.|TRBV19|TRBJ1-1|.|13
TGTGCCAGTAGTATAGATCCGGGGACTGAAGCTTTCTTT
CASSIDPGTEAFF
>TRBD2|TRBV9|TRBJ2-7|.|16
TGTGCCAGCAGCGTAGGATCGGGGGGTAGGGCCTACGAGCAGTACTTC
CASSVGSGGRAYEQYF
>TRBD2|TRBV30|TRBJ2-1|once|16
TGTGCCTGGAGTATACTTAGCGGGAGGGCCACTGATGAGCAGTTCTTC
CAWSILSGRATDEQFF
>.|TRBV29-1|TRBJ2-1|.|14
TGCAGCGTTCCGTGGTCTAGCCCTCACAATGAGCAGTTCTTC
CSVPWSSPHNEQFF
>.|TRBV7-3|TRBJ1-1|few|13
TGTGCCAGCAGCCATACCGACAGCACTGAAGCTTTCTTT
CASSHTDSTEAFF
>.|TRBV5-8|TRBJ2-4|.|16
TGTGCCAGCAGCACCGGGACACAACTAGCCAAAAACATTCAGTACTTC
CASSTGTQLAKNIQYF
>.|TRBV30|TRBJ1-2|.|13
TGTGCCTGGAGTCAGGGTGTGCGTCTAGGCTACACCTTC
CAWSQGVRLGYTF
>TRBD2|TRBV4-2|TRBJ2-7|.|16
TGTGCCAGCAGCCAAGATCCAGCGGGGAGCTCCTACGAGCAGTACTTC
CASSQDPAGSSYEQYF
>TRBD1|TRBV5-1|TRBJ1-1|.|15
TGCGCCAGCAGCTGGGGGACAGGGGCCGACTTTGAAGCTTTCTTT
CASSWGTGADFEAFF
>TRBD2|TRBV4-3|TRBJ2-7|.|17
TGCGCCAGCAGCCGCATATCAGGGACCAGCGGGGCCTACGAGCAGTACTTC
CASSRISGTSGAYEQYF
>TRBD1|TRBV6-6|TRBJ1-2|.|13
TGTGCCAGCAGACCGGACAGGGACTATGGCTACACCTTC
CASRPDRDYGYTF
>TRBD2|TRBV4-3|TRBJ2-3|.|14
TGCGCCAGCAGCCAGGGACTAGTGACAGATACGCAGTATTTT
CASSQGLVTDTQYF
>.|TRBV7-2|TRBJ2-7|.|14
TGTGCCAGCAGCCGAAGGGAGGGGGTGAATGAGCAGTACTTC
CASSRREGVNEQYF
>TRBD1|TRBV19|TRBJ2-7|.|13
TGTGCCAGTAGTTTGGGACAGGGCTACGAGCAGTACTTC
CASSLGQGYEQYF
>TRBD2|TRBV5-1|TRBJ2-3|.|18
TGCGCCAGCAGCTTGGCCCTAGCGGGGGGGCCTGGCACAGATACGCAGTATTTT
CASSLALAGGPGTDTQYF
>.|TRBV2|TRBJ1-1|.|14
TGTGCCAGCAGTGTGGGCCAGGCGAACACTGAAGCTTTCTTT
CASSVGQANTEAFF
>.|TRBV11-1|TRBJ1-6|.|18
TGTGCCAGCAGCCCCTCCCGACGGCGGACCGATTATAATTCACCCCTCCACTTT
CASSPSRRRTDYNSPLHF
>.|TRBV5-6|TRBJ1-1|.|15
TGTGCCAGCACCCCTTTAGGGACAAAAAACACTGAAGCTTTCTTT
CASTPLGTKNTEAFF
>.|TRBV25-1|TRBJ1-2|.|12
TGTGCCAGCAGTGGGGACTTGAGTGGCTACACCTTC
CASSGDLSGYTF
>.|TRBV6-1|TRBJ1-5|large|14
TGTGCCAGCAGTGCTGGGTATAGCAATCAGCCCCAGCATTTT
CASSAGYSNQPQHF
>TRBD1|TRBV5-1|TRBJ2-7|few|14
TGCGCCAGCAAGCCCGGGACAGGGTCCCACGAGCAGTACTTC
CASKPGTGSHEQYF
>TRBD1|TRBV11-2|TRBJ2-1|.|12
TGTGCCAGCAGCCAGACAGGGTCTGAGCAGTTCTTC
CASSQTGSEQFF
>TRBD1|TRBV18|TRBJ2-7|.|16
TGTGCCAGCTCACTGGAAGGGGGACAGGGATCAAGCGAGCAGTACTTC
CASSLEGGQGSSEQYF
>.|TRBV30|TRBJ1-2|once|13
TGTGCCTGGGACCGGGCCAGGAACTATGGCTACACCTTC
CAWDRARNYGYTF